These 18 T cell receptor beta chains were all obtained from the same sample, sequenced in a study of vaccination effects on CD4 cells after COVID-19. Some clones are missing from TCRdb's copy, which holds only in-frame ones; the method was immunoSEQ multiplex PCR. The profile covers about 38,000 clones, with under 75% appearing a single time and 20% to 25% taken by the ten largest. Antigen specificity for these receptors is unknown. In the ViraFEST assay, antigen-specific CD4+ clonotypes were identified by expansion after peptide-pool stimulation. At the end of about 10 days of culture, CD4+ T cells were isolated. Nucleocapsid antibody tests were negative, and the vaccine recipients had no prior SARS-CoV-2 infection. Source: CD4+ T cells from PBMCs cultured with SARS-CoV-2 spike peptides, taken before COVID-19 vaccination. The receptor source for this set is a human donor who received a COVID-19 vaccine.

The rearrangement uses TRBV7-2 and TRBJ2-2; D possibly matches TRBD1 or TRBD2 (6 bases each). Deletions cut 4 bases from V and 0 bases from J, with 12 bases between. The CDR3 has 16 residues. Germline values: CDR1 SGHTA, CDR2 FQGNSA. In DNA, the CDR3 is TGTGCCAGCAGCTCTCCCGGGGGCGCGAACACCGGGGAGCTGTTTTTT. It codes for CASSSPGGANTGELFF.

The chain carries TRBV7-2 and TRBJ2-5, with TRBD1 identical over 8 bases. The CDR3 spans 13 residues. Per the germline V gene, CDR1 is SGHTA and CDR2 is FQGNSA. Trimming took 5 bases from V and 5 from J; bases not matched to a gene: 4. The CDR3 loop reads CASSVDRGETQYF. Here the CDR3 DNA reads TGTGCCAGCAGCGTTGACAGGGGTGAGACCCAGTACTTC.

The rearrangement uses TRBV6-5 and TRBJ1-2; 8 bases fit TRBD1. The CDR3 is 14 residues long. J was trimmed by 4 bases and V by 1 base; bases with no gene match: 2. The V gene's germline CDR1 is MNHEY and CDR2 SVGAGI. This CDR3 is CASSYYRGSYGYTF. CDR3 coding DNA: TGTGCCAGCAGTTACTACAGGGGGAGCTATGGCTACACCTTC.

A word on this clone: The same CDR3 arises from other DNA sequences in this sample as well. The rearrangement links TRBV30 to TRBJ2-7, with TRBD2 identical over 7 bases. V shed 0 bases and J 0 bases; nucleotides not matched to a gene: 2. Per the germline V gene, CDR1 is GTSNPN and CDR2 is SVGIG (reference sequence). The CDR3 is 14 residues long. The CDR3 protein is CAWSVGGSSYEQYF. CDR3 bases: TGTGCCTGGAGTGTTGGCGGGAGCTCCTACGAGCAGTACTTC.

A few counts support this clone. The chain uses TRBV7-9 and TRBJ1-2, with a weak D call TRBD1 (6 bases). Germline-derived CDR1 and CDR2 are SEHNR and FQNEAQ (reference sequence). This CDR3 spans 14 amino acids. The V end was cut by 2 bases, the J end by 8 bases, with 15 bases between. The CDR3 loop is CASSLQGQSGGYTF. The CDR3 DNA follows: TGTGCCAGCAGCTTACAGGGACAATCGGGCGGCTACACCTTC.

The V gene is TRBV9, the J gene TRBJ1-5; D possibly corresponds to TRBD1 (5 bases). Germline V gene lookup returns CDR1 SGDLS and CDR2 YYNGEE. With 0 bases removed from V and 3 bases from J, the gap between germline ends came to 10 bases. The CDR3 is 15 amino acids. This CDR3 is CASSVGGDFNQPQHF. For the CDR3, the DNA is TGTGCCAGCAGCGTAGGAGGGGACTTCAATCAGCCCCAGCATTTT.

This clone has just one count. The CDR3 DNA is TGTGCCAGCAGCCAAGATCGGTTTCAGACCTCCTATAATTCACCCCTCCACTTT. Encoded protein: CASSQDRFQTSYNSPLHF. This sequence joins TRBV4-2 and TRBJ1-6; no firm D call. The CDR3 consists of 18 residues. V was trimmed by 0 bases and J by 0 bases, leaving 12 bases between them. Germline V gene lookup returns CDR1 LGHNA and CDR2 YNFKEQ.

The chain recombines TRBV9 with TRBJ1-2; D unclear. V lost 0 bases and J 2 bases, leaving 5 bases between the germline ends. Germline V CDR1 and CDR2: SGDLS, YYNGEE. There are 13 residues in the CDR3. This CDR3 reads CASSVEGNYGYTF. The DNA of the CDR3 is TGTGCCAGCAGCGTAGAGGGCAACTATGGCTACACCTTC.

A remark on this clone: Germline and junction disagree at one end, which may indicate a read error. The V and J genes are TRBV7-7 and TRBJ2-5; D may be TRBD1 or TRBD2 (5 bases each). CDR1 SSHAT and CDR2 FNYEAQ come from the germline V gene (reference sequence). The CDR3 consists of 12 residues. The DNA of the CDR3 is TGTGCTAGCAGCTTTAGCGAGGGGCCCCAGTACTTC. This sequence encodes CASSFSEGPQYF.

The CDR3 sequence: CASSFETGGVKAKNIQYF. CDR3 DNA sequence: TGTGCCAGCAGTTTCGAGACAGGGGGCGTAAAAGCCAAAAACATTCAGTACTTC. This rearrangement joins TRBV28 to TRBJ2-4; 10 bases map to TRBD1. Germline V gives CDR1 MDHEN, CDR2 SYDVKM. The CDR3 length is 18 residues. With V trimmed by 3 bases and J by 0 bases, 8 bases remained unmatched.

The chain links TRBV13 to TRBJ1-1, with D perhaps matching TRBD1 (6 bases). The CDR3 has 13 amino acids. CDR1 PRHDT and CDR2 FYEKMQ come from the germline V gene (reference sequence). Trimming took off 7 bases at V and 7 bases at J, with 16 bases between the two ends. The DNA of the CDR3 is TGTGCCAGCATCCCGGGAGGGGGAGGTGAAGCTTTCTTT. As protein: CASIPGGGGEAFF. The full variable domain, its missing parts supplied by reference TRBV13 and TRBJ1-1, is AAGVIQSPRHLIKEKRETATLKCYPIPRHDTVYWYQQGPGQDPQFLISFYEKMQSDKGSIPDRFSAQQFSDYHSELNMSSLELGDSALYFCASIPGGGGEAFFGQGTRLTVV.

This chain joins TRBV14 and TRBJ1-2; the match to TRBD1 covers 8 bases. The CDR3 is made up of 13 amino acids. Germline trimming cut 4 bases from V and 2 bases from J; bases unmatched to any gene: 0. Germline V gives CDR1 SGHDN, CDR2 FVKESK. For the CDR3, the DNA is TGTGCCAGCAGCCGGGACAGGAACTATGGCTACACCTTC. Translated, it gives CASSRDRNYGYTF.

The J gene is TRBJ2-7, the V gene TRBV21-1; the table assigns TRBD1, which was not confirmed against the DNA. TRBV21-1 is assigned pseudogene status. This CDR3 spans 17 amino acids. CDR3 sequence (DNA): TGTGCCAGCAGCATCTCGGGGGGGGGACAGGGGTTCTACGAGCAGTACTTC. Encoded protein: CASSISGGGQGFYEQYF.

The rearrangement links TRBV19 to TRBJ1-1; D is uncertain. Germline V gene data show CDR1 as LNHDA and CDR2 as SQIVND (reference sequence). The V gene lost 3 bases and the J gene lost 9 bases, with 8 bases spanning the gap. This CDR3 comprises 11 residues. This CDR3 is CASSMLQKAFF. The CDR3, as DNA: TGTGCCAGTAGTATGTTGCAAAAAGCTTTCTTT.

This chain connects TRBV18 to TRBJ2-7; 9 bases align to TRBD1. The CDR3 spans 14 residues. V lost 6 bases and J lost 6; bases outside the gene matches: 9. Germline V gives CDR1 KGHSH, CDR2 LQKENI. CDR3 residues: CASSQPGTGSEQYF. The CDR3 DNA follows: TGTGCCAGCTCCCAACCTGGGACAGGGAGCGAGCAGTACTTC.

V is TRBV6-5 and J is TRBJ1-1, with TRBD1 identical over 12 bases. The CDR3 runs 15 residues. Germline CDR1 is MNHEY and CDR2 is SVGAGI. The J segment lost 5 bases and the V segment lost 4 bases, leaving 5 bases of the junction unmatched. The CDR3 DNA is TGTGCCAGCAGTTTGGGACAGGGGGCTATAACTGAAGCTTTCTTT. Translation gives CASSLGQGAITEAFF.

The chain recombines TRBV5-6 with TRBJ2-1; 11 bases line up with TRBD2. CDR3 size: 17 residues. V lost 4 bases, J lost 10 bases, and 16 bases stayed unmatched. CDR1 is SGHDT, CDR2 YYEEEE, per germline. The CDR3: CASSQFFSGRAPKEQFF. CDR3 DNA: TGTGCCAGCAGCCAATTTTTTAGCGGGAGGGCCCCCAAGGAGCAGTTCTTC.

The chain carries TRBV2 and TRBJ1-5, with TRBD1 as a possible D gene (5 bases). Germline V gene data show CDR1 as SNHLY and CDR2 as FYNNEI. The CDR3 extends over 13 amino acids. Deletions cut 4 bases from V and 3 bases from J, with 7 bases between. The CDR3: CASSGQYNQPQHF. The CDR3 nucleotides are TGTGCCAGCAGTGGACAGTACAATCAGCCCCAGCATTTT.